This T cell receptor beta chain comes out of a study of CD8+ T cells in alopecia areata. On the study more broadly: In an open-label trial, patients got 5 to 10 mg tofacitinib twice daily. The study's findings and limits: The study found TCR sharing across patients less clear than in mice, possibly for HLA reasons. Across lesional scalp, and particularly alopecia totalis/universalis, clonality surpassed that of normal scalp.

The V gene's germline CDR1 is WSHSY and CDR2 SAAADI. J lost 5 bases, V lost 8 bases, and 6 bases had no gene match. CDR3 length: 13 residues. Sampling of alopecia areata patients yielded lesional scalp punch biopsies as well as peripheral blood. This clone has only a few counts. Its cognate antigen is unknown. Extracted RNA was reverse transcribed into cDNA, the sequencing template. TCRdb's copy holds only in-frame clones and misses some; the assay was immunoSEQ multiplex PCR. The top ten clones hold about 6.4% of a sample with about 150,000 clones, around 47% of them seen once. The chain couples TRBV10-2 to TRBJ2-5; 9 bases fit TRBD1. The sample taken for sequencing was CD4+ T cells sorted from blood. The TCR comes from a human donor with alopecia areata. This CDR3 is CASAGQGWETQYF. The CDR3 nucleotides are TGCGCCAGCGCCGGACAGGGGTGGGAGACCCAGTACTTC.